The clone carrying this TCR beta chain was detected once. The sample comes from a study of T cell responses to AZD1222 COVID-19 vaccine. There are 12 residues in the CDR3. The ends were cut back, 0 bases at V and 6 bases at J, with 9 bases in the middle. Germline V gene sequence: CDR1 GTSNPN, CDR2 SVGIG (reference sequence). Generated by immunoSEQ multiplex PCR, the TCRdb table keeps only in-frame clones and is missing some. This table holds roughly 190,000 clones, more than 80% found once. The sequence came from an adult who received the MenACWY meningococcal vaccine as a control. The V gene is TRBV30, the J gene TRBJ2-7, with D perhaps being TRBD1 or TRBD2 (6 bases each). Sequenced material: peripheral blood, taken 28 days after the second dose of the MenACWY control vaccine. The CDR3 sequence is CAWSVGGTEQYF. CDR3 bases: TGTGCCTGGAGTGTAGGGGGGACCGAGCAGTACTTC.